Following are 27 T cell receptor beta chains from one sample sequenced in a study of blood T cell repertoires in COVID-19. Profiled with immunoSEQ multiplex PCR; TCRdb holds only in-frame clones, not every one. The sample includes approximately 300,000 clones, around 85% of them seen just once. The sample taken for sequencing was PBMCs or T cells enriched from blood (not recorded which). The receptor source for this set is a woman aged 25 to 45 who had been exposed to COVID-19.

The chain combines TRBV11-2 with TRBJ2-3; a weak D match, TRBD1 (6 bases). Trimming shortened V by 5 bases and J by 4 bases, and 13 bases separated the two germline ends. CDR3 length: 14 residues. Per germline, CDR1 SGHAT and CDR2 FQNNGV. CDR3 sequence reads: CASSPGQLPDTQYF. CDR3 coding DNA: TGTGCCAGCAGCCCGGGACAACTTCCAGATACGCAGTATTTT.

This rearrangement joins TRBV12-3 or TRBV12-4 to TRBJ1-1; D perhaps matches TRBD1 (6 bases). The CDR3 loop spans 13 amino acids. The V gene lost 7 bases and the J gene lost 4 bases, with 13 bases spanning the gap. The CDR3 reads CASNLRGSTEAFF. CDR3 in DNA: TGTGCCAGCAACCTGAGGGGGAGCACTGAAGCTTTCTTT.

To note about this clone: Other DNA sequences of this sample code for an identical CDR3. The CDR3 spells CASSLQNTGELFF. In nucleotides, the CDR3 is TGTGCCAGCAGTTTACAGAACACCGGGGAGCTGTTTTTT. The chain links TRBV12-3 or TRBV12-4 to TRBJ2-2; unclear D gene. The germline V and J ends were trimmed by 2 bases and 1 base, with 2 bases remaining between them. This CDR3 has 13 residues.

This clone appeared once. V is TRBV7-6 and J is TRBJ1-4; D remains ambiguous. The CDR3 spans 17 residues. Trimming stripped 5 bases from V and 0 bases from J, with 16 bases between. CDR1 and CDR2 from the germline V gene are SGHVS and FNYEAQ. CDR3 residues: CASSPGFSGATNEKLFF. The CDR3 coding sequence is TGTGCCAGCAGCCCTGGATTTAGCGGGGCAACTAATGAAAAACTGTTTTTT.

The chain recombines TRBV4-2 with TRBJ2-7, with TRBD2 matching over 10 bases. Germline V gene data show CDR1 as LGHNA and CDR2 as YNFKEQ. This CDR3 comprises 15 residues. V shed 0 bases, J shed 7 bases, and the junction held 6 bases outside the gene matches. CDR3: CASSQDPSGRPEQYF. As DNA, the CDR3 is TGTGCCAGCAGCCAAGATCCTAGCGGGAGACCGGAGCAGTACTTC.

The chain's CDR3 is CASSAGTGNSPLHF. The CDR3 DNA is TGTGCCAGTAGCGCCGGGACAGGGAATTCACCCCTCCACTTT. The J gene is TRBJ1-6, the V gene TRBV19, with 9 bases fitting TRBD1. The CDR3 is 14 residues long. CDR1 is LNHDA and CDR2 is SQIVND in the germline V gene (reference sequence). V trimming: 6 bases; J trimming: 7 bases; junction bases outside the gene matches: 4.

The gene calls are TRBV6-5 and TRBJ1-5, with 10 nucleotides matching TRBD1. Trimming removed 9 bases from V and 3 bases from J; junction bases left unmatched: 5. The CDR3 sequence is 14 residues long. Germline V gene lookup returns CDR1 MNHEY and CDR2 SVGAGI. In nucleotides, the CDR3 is TGTGCCAGTTCGGGACAGGGGAACAATCAGCCCCAGCATTTT. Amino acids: CASSGQGNNQPQHF.

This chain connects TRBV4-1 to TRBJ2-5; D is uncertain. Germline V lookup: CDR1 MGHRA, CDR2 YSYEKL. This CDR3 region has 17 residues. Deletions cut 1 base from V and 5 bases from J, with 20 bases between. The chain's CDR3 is CASSQVFEDRRSETQYF. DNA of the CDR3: TGCGCCAGCAGCCAAGTTTTCGAGGATCGGCGGTCGGAGACCCAGTACTTC.

As DNA, the CDR3 is TGCGCCAGCAGTCAATCTTATGGACTAGCGGGAGGAGCGAACACCGGGGAGCTGTTTTTT. Its translation: CASSQSYGLAGGANTGELFF. The V call is TRBV23-1, the J call TRBJ2-2; the match to TRBD2 covers 14 bases. TRBV23-1 is sorted into the ORF group, with uncertain function. The CDR3 runs 20 residues. With 0 bases clipped from V and 0 bases from J, the junction kept 6 bases outside the gene matches.

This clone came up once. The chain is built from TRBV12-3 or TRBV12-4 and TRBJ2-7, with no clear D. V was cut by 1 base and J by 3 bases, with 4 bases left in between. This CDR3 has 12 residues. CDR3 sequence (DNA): TGTGCCAGCAGTTTAGTTAACTACGAGCAGTACTTC. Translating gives CASSLVNYEQYF.

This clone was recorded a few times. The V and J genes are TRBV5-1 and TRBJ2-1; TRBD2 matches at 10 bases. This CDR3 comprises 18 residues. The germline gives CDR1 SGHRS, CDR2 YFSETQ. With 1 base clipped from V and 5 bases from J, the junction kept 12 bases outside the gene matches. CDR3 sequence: CASSLYPSGSSLNNEQFF. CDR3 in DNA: TGCGCCAGCAGCTTGTATCCTAGCGGGAGTTCTCTAAACAATGAGCAGTTCTTC. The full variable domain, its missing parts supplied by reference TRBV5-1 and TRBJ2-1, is KAGVTQTPRYLIKTRGQQVTLSCSPISGHRSVSWYQQTPGQGLQFLFEYFSETQRNKGNFPGRFSGRQFSNSRSEMNVSTLELGDSALYLCASSLYPSGSSLNNEQFFGPGTRLTVL.

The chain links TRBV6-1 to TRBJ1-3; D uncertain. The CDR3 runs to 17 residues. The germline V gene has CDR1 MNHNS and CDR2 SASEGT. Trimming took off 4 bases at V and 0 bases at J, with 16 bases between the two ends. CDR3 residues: CASSGSPRAPSGNTIYF. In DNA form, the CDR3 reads TGTGCCAGCAGTGGAAGCCCGAGGGCCCCCTCTGGAAACACCATATATTTT.

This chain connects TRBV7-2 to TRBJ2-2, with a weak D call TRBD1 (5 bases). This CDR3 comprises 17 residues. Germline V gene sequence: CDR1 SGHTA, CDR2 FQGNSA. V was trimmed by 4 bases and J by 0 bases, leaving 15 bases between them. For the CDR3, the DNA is TGTGCCAGCAGCTCTACAGGATTTCTTACGAACACCGGGGAGCTGTTTTTT. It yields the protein CASSSTGFLTNTGELFF.

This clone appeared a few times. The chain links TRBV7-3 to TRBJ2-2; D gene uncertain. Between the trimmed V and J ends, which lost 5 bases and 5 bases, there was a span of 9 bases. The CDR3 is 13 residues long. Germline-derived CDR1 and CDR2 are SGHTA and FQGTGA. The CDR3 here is CASSPLLTGELFF. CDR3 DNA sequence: TGTGCCAGCAGCCCCCTCCTTACCGGGGAGCTGTTTTTT. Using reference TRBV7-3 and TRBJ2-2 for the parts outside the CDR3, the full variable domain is GAGVSQTPSNKVTEKGKYVELRCDPISGHTALYWYRQSLGQGPEFLIYFQGTGAADDSGLPNDRFFAVRPEGSVSTLKIQRTERGDSAVYLCASSPLLTGELFFGEGSRLTVL.

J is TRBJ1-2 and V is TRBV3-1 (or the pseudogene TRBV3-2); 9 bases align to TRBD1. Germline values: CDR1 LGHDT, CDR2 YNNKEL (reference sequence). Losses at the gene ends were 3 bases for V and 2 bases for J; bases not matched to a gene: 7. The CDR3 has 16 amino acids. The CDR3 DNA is TGTGCCAGCAGCCATCACTCCGGGACAGGGAACTATGGCTACACCTTC. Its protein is CASSHHSGTGNYGYTF.

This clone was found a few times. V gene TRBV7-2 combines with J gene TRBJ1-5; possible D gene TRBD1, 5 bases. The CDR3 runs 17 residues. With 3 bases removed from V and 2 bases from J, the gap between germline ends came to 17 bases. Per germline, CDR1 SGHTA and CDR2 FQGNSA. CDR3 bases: TGTGCCAGCAGCTTCGAGACAGCTACCTGGGGCAATCAGCCCCAGCATTTT. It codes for CASSFETATWGNQPQHF.

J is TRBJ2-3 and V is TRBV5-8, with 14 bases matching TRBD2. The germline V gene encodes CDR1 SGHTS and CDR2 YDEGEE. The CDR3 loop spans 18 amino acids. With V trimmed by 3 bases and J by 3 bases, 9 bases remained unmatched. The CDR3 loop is CASSSGTSGGLRTDTQYF. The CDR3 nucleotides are TGTGCCAGCAGCTCCGGGACTAGCGGGGGACTCAGGACAGATACGCAGTATTTT.

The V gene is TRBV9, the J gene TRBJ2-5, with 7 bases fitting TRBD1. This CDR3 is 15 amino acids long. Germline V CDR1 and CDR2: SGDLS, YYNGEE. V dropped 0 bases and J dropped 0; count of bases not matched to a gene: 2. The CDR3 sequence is CASSVVGTDQETQYF. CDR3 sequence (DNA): TGTGCCAGCAGCGTAGTTGGGACAGACCAAGAGACCCAGTACTTC.

In nucleotides, the CDR3 is TGCGCCAGCAGCCAAGGCCTGACAGGGACTGGCTACACCTTC. As protein: CASSQGLTGTGYTF. The rearrangement uses TRBV4-1 and TRBJ1-2, with 7 bases fitting TRBD1. Unmatched junction bases numbered 6, after V lost 1 base and J lost 7 bases. Germline values: CDR1 MGHRA, CDR2 YSYEKL. The CDR3 loop spans 14 amino acids.

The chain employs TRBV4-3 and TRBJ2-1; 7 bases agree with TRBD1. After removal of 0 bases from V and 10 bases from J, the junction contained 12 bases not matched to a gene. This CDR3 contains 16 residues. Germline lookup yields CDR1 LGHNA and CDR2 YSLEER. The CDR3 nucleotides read TGCGCCAGCAGCCAAGATCGGGTTACAGGGGCGGAAGAGCAGTTCTTC. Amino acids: CASSQDRVTGAEEQFF.

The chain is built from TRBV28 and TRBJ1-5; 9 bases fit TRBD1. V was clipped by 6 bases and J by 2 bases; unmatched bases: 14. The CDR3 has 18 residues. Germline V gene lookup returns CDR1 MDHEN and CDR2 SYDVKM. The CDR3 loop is CASSGTGTGIRGNQPQHF. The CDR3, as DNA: TGTGCCAGCAGCGGTACCGGGACAGGGATCCGTGGCAATCAGCCCCAGCATTTT.

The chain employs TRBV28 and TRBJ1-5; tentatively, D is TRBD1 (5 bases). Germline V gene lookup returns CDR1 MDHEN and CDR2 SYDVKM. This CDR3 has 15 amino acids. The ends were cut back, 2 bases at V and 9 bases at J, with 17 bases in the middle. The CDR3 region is CASSLGGTSVWPQHF. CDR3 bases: TGTGCCAGCAGTTTAGGTGGGACTTCCGTTTGGCCCCAGCATTTT.

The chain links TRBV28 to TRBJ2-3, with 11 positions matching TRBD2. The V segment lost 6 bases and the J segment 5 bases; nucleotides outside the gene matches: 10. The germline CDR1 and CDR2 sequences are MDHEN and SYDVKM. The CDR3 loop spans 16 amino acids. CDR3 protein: CASRPISGRAVDTQYF. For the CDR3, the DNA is TGTGCCAGCAGACCAATTAGCGGGAGGGCCGTAGATACGCAGTATTTT.

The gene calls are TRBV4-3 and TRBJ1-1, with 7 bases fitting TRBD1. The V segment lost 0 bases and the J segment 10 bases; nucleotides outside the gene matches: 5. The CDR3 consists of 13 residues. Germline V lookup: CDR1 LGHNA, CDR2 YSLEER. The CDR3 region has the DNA TGCGCCAGCAGCCAAGAGACCTCAGGGGGAGCTTTCTTT. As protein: CASSQETSGGAFF.

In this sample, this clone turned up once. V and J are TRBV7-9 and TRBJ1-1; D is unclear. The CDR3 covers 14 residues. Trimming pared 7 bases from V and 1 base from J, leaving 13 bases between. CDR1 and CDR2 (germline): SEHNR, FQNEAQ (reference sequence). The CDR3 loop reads CASTITGSNTEAFF. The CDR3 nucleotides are TGTGCCAGCACCATTACGGGATCGAACACTGAAGCTTTCTTT. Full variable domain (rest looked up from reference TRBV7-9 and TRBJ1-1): DTGVSQNPRHKITKRGQNVTFRCDPISEHNRLYWYRQTLGQGPEFLTYFQNEAQLEKSRLLSDRFSAERPKGSFSTLEIQRTEQGDSAMYLCASTITGSNTEAFFGQGTRLTVV.

For the CDR3, the DNA is TGTGCCAGCTCACCATCGCAGGTCACCTCCTACGAGCAGTACTTC. Translated: CASSPSQVTSYEQYF. This chain links TRBV18 with TRBJ2-7; D gene unclear. The V end was cut by 2 bases, the J end by 0 bases, with 11 bases between. Per the germline V gene, CDR1 is KGHSH and CDR2 is LQKENI. The CDR3 has 15 amino acids.

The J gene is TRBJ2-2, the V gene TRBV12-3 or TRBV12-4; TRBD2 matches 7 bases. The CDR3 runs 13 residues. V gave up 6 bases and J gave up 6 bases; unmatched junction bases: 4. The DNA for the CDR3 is TGTGCCAGCAGGGGACGGGAGGCCGGGGAGCTGTTTTTT. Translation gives CASRGREAGELFF.